This T cell receptor (beta chain) came from a study of a mutant IDH1 vaccine in newly diagnosed glioma. Assay: immunoSEQ multiplex PCR; the TCRdb copy retains only in-frame clones and omits some. The data show over 40,000 clones, 81% seen once. V was shortened by 1 base and J by 4 bases, with 6 bases between the two germline ends. The germline CDR1 and CDR2 sequences are SGHTS and YDEGEE. This CDR3 contains 13 residues. As to time point: week 35, safety follow-up. Each vaccine dose was 300 ug of mutant IDH1 20-mer peptide, with topical imiquimod. Notes on this clone: No antigen is known for it.

The chain employs TRBV5-8 and TRBJ1-5; no reliable D call. The sequence was collected from a middle-aged woman with glioma. Some clones in this sample may be carry-over from other donors' samples. Source: PBMCs, taken from a glioma patient whose treatment included an IDH1 peptide vaccine. CDR3 residues: CASSLTGNQPQHF. CDR3 DNA: TGTGCCAGCAGCTTGACCGGGAATCAGCCCCAGCATTTT.